Listed below are T cell receptor beta chains from one sample, sequenced in a study of T cell responses to AZD1222 COVID-19 vaccine. Repertoires were generated with immunoSEQ multiplex PCR, while TCRdb's copy carries only in-frame clones and drops some. This sample has around 140,000 clones, with roughly 90% found just once. The sample was peripheral blood, taken 28 days after the second AZD1222 dose. The receptors were sampled from an adult who received the AZD1222 COVID-19 vaccine. Both conserved end residues are part of each CDR3. A D gene is named only where the DNA matches it firmly. Only part of the rows carry a size: once, few, many, or a class if the clone is expanded.

j_gene: TRBJ2-2; v_gene: TRBV29-1; d_gene: TRBD1; abundance: few; CDR3nt: TGCAGCGTGACCGGGACAGGGGGCGGGGAGCTGTTTTTT; CDR3aa: CSVTGTGGGELFF
j_gene: TRBJ1-2; v_gene: TRBV19; d_gene: NA; abundance: once; CDR3nt: TGTGCCAGCGGCATCTCCCAGGGGACCTATGGCTACACCTTC; CDR3aa: CASGISQGTYGYTF
j_gene: TRBJ1-1; v_gene: TRBV19; d_gene: NA; abundance: NA; CDR3nt: TGTGCCAGTACTAATGGGCCTGCGAACACTGAAGCTTTCTTT; CDR3aa: CASTNGPANTEAFF
j_gene: TRBJ1-5; v_gene: TRBV24-1; d_gene: NA; abundance: NA; CDR3nt: TGTGCCACCAGTGATTTGGGAGGGGGGATCTATAGCAATCAGCCCCAGCATTTT; CDR3aa: CATSDLGGGIYSNQPQHF
j_gene: TRBJ1-1; v_gene: TRBV11-2; d_gene: NA; abundance: NA; CDR3nt: TGTGCCAGCAGCTTAGATTGGGGTTTAACCACTGAAGCTTTCTTT; CDR3aa: CASSLDWGLTTEAFF
j_gene: TRBJ1-5; v_gene: TRBV7-9; d_gene: NA; abundance: NA; CDR3nt: TGTGCCAGCAGCTTAGGGCAGGGAAGTCAGCCCCAGCATTTT; CDR3aa: CASSLGQGSQPQHF
j_gene: TRBJ1-5; v_gene: TRBV5-6; d_gene: TRBD1; abundance: once; CDR3nt: TGTGCCAGCAGCTTGTTGGCAGGGGGCAGTCAGCCCCAGCATTTT; CDR3aa: CASSLLAGGSQPQHF
j_gene: TRBJ2-3; v_gene: TRBV3-1/TRBV3-2; d_gene: NA; abundance: NA; CDR3nt: TGTGCCAGCAGCCAAGATAGAGGAGATACGCAGTATTTT; CDR3aa: CASSQDRGDTQYF
j_gene: TRBJ2-3; v_gene: TRBV19; d_gene: NA; abundance: NA; CDR3nt: TGTGCCAGTAGTATTAGGAGGACGGGGGCCATTAATACGCAGTATTTT; CDR3aa: CASSIRRTGAINTQYF
j_gene: TRBJ1-2; v_gene: TRBV28; d_gene: NA; abundance: NA; CDR3nt: TGTGCCAGCAGCCGGACACGGGTAGGCTACACCTTC; CDR3aa: CASSRTRVGYTF
j_gene: TRBJ2-1; v_gene: TRBV7-9; d_gene: TRBD2; abundance: NA; CDR3nt: TGTGCCAGCAGCTTAGCGATAGGACTAGCGGGCGACGAGCAGTTCTTC; CDR3aa: CASSLAIGLAGDEQFF
j_gene: TRBJ1-5; v_gene: TRBV7-9; d_gene: TRBD1; abundance: NA; CDR3nt: TGTGCCAGCACCTCGTTCGGGAACAGGGGCAGGGGGCATCAGCCCCAGCATTTT; CDR3aa: CASTSFGNRGRGHQPQHF
j_gene: TRBJ2-5; v_gene: TRBV5-5; d_gene: NA; abundance: NA; CDR3nt: TGTGCCAGCAGCTTGGCGGGGGGCGGTGAGACCCAGTACTTC; CDR3aa: CASSLAGGGETQYF
j_gene: TRBJ2-1; v_gene: TRBV4-2; d_gene: NA; abundance: NA; CDR3nt: TGTGCCAGCAGCATGGACGCGGGGGAGCAGTTCTTC; CDR3aa: CASSMDAGEQFF
j_gene: TRBJ1-1; v_gene: TRBV11-1; d_gene: NA; abundance: NA; CDR3nt: TGTGCCAGCAGCGGTGCAGGGTTGATGAACACTGAAGCTTTCTTT; CDR3aa: CASSGAGLMNTEAFF
j_gene: TRBJ1-2; v_gene: TRBV6-1; d_gene: NA; abundance: NA; CDR3nt: TGTGCCAGCAGTGAACACTCTAACTATGGCTACACCTTC; CDR3aa: CASSEHSNYGYTF
j_gene: TRBJ1-3; v_gene: TRBV5-1; d_gene: NA; abundance: NA; CDR3nt: TGCGCCAGCAGCTTGACAGGGATAGGAAACACCATATATTTT; CDR3aa: CASSLTGIGNTIYF
j_gene: TRBJ1-1; v_gene: TRBV12-3/TRBV12-4; d_gene: NA; abundance: NA; CDR3nt: TGTGCCAGCAGGCTTCGGGACACTGAAGCTTTCTTT; CDR3aa: CASRLRDTEAFF
j_gene: TRBJ1-5; v_gene: TRBV7-9; d_gene: NA; abundance: NA; CDR3nt: TGTGCCAGCAGCTTAGACAGCAATCAGCCCCAGCATTTT; CDR3aa: CASSLDSNQPQHF
j_gene: TRBJ2-1; v_gene: TRBV7-9; d_gene: NA; abundance: NA; CDR3nt: TGTGCCAGCAGCTTCGACGGACGATCTGAGCAGTTCTTC; CDR3aa: CASSFDGRSEQFF
j_gene: TRBJ2-1; v_gene: TRBV29-1; d_gene: NA; abundance: few; CDR3nt: TGCAGCGTTGTTACCCTAGCATCCTACAATGAGCAGTTCTTC; CDR3aa: CSVVTLASYNEQFF
j_gene: TRBJ2-4; v_gene: TRBV7-8; d_gene: NA; abundance: NA; CDR3nt: TGTGCCAGCAGCCCCCAGTCGGGGTATAACATTCAGTACTTC; CDR3aa: CASSPQSGYNIQYF
j_gene: TRBJ1-1; v_gene: TRBV5-1; d_gene: TRBD1; abundance: NA; CDR3nt: TGCGCCAGCAGCCACTCCCGGAGGACAGGGACGCCTGAAGCTTTCTTT; CDR3aa: CASSHSRRTGTPEAFF
j_gene: TRBJ1-3; v_gene: TRBV5-1; d_gene: NA; abundance: NA; CDR3nt: TGCGCCAGCAGCTTGATGGCTGATGGAAACACCATATATTTT; CDR3aa: CASSLMADGNTIYF
j_gene: TRBJ1-6; v_gene: TRBV5-1; d_gene: NA; abundance: NA; CDR3nt: TGCGCCAGCAGCTTGGGACAAAATTCCTCACCCCTCCACTTT; CDR3aa: CASSLGQNSSPLHF
j_gene: TRBJ2-6; v_gene: TRBV7-2; d_gene: NA; abundance: few; CDR3nt: TGTGCCAGCAGCTTAATTTTCTCTGGGGCCAACGTCCTGACTTTC; CDR3aa: CASSLIFSGANVLTF
j_gene: TRBJ2-7; v_gene: TRBV10-3; d_gene: NA; abundance: NA; CDR3nt: TGTGCCTTGTCCCGTGGCAGCCAGAGAGACGAGCAGTACTTC; CDR3aa: CALSRGSQRDEQYF
j_gene: TRBJ2-7; v_gene: TRBV3-1/TRBV3-2; d_gene: NA; abundance: NA; CDR3nt: TGTGCCAGTTCAACTAGGGAGGACGAGCAGTACTTC; CDR3aa: CASSTREDEQYF
j_gene: TRBJ1-1; v_gene: TRBV5-4; d_gene: NA; abundance: NA; CDR3nt: TGTGCCAGCAGACCCCAGGGTGAGATCACTGAAGCTTTCTTT; CDR3aa: CASRPQGEITEAFF
j_gene: TRBJ1-4; v_gene: TRBV9; d_gene: TRBD1; abundance: NA; CDR3nt: TGTGCCAGCAGCGCAGTGGCAGGGGGCAAAAAACTGTTTTTT; CDR3aa: CASSAVAGGKKLFF
j_gene: TRBJ2-7; v_gene: TRBV6-6; d_gene: TRBD2; abundance: NA; CDR3nt: TGTGCCAGCAGTCCCGCGGGGGGCTCCTACGAGCAGTACTTC; CDR3aa: CASSPAGGSYEQYF
j_gene: TRBJ2-7; v_gene: TRBV5-6; d_gene: NA; abundance: NA; CDR3nt: TGTGCCAGCAGCTTGAAAGGCTCTCTCTCCTACGAGCAGTACTTC; CDR3aa: CASSLKGSLSYEQYF
j_gene: TRBJ1-1; v_gene: TRBV19; d_gene: NA; abundance: once; CDR3nt: TGTGCCAGTAGTTTCGGGGTCGGGCAGGGATTGCCTGAAGCTTTCTTT; CDR3aa: CASSFGVGQGLPEAFF
j_gene: TRBJ2-7; v_gene: TRBV15; d_gene: NA; abundance: NA; CDR3nt: TGTGCCACCAGCAAGACAGTCCCCCCACTATACGAGCAGTACTTC; CDR3aa: CATSKTVPPLYEQYF
j_gene: TRBJ1-2; v_gene: TRBV19; d_gene: NA; abundance: NA; CDR3nt: TGTGCCAGTAGTACCCCGGAGAGGGGCACCTATGGCTACACCTTC; CDR3aa: CASSTPERGTYGYTF
j_gene: TRBJ1-1; v_gene: TRBV7-9; d_gene: TRBD1; abundance: NA; CDR3nt: TGTGCCAGCAGCACGCCCGGGGACAGGACTGAAGCTTTCTTT; CDR3aa: CASSTPGDRTEAFF
j_gene: TRBJ1-2; v_gene: TRBV11-3; d_gene: NA; abundance: NA; CDR3nt: TGTGCCAGCAGCTTAGATTTGGCAGAGTTTAGGAGTAACTATGGCTACACCTTC; CDR3aa: CASSLDLAEFRSNYGYTF
j_gene: TRBJ2-7; v_gene: TRBV7-2; d_gene: NA; abundance: NA; CDR3nt: TGTGCCAGCAGCTTAGCGCATGAAGGTTTCGAGCAGTACTTC; CDR3aa: CASSLAHEGFEQYF
j_gene: TRBJ2-3; v_gene: TRBV2; d_gene: TRBD1; abundance: once; CDR3nt: TGTGCCAGCAGAGAAGACAGGGTGGGCGATACGCAGTATTTT; CDR3aa: CASREDRVGDTQYF
j_gene: TRBJ1-2; v_gene: TRBV5-4; d_gene: TRBD1; abundance: NA; CDR3nt: TGTGCCAGCAGCTTGGTGACAGGGGGCGCGGGTGGCTACACCTTC; CDR3aa: CASSLVTGGAGGYTF
j_gene: TRBJ2-7; v_gene: TRBV6-5; d_gene: NA; abundance: NA; CDR3nt: TGTGCTAGCAGCCGGACGGAACCCTACGAGCAGTACTTC; CDR3aa: CASSRTEPYEQYF
j_gene: TRBJ1-5; v_gene: TRBV18; d_gene: NA; abundance: once; CDR3nt: TGTGCCAGCTCGCTCGGGACCGAGAATCAGCCCCAGCATTTT; CDR3aa: CASSLGTENQPQHF
j_gene: TRBJ1-5; v_gene: TRBV27; d_gene: NA; abundance: once; CDR3nt: TGTGCCAGCAGTTTGCTAGGGCAGCCCCAGCATTTT; CDR3aa: CASSLLGQPQHF
j_gene: TRBJ1-2; v_gene: TRBV5-5; d_gene: NA; abundance: NA; CDR3nt: TGTGCCAGCAGCTTGGAGGCAGCAGCCCTCTATGGCTACACCTTC; CDR3aa: CASSLEAAALYGYTF
j_gene: TRBJ2-1; v_gene: TRBV7-8; d_gene: NA; abundance: NA; CDR3nt: TGTGCCAGCAGCCCCGGGGTCAACCTCGCGGGGTTCTTC; CDR3aa: CASSPGVNLAGFF
j_gene: TRBJ1-2; v_gene: TRBV6-5; d_gene: NA; abundance: few; CDR3nt: TGTGCCAGCAGTTATAGGGCGAAATATGGCTACACCTTC; CDR3aa: CASSYRAKYGYTF
j_gene: TRBJ1-5; v_gene: TRBV7-3; d_gene: NA; abundance: NA; CDR3nt: TGTGCCAGCAGCTCCCCTCCGGGGCATAGCAATCAGCCCCAGCATTTT; CDR3aa: CASSSPPGHSNQPQHF
j_gene: TRBJ2-1; v_gene: TRBV6-4; d_gene: NA; abundance: NA; CDR3nt: TGTGCCAGCAGTCTTCTCCGGGGGACAGCCTACAATGAGCAGTTCTTC; CDR3aa: CASSLLRGTAYNEQFF
j_gene: TRBJ1-2; v_gene: TRBV27; d_gene: NA; abundance: NA; CDR3nt: TGTGCCAGCAGTTTCACAGGGCGTTCTGGCTACACCTTC; CDR3aa: CASSFTGRSGYTF
j_gene: TRBJ2-5; v_gene: TRBV20-1; d_gene: TRBD2; abundance: NA; CDR3nt: TGCAGTGCTAGTCCCCTTAGCGGGAGGGAGACCCAGTACTTC; CDR3aa: CSASPLSGRETQYF
j_gene: TRBJ2-7; v_gene: TRBV23-1; d_gene: NA; abundance: NA; CDR3nt: TGCGCCAGCAGTCAAAACAGACTGTACGAGCAGTACTTC; CDR3aa: CASSQNRLYEQYF
j_gene: TRBJ2-5; v_gene: TRBV19; d_gene: NA; abundance: NA; CDR3nt: TGTGCCAGTAGCCCCGGGGGGCCTCGTCAAGAGACCCAGTACTTC; CDR3aa: CASSPGGPRQETQYF
j_gene: TRBJ1-1; v_gene: TRBV20-1; d_gene: NA; abundance: NA; CDR3nt: TGCAGTGCTAGGTGGAGGGGCGAAGCTTTCTTT; CDR3aa: CSARWRGEAFF